This T cell receptor beta chain was profiled in a study of cytomegalovirus exposure and HLA in healthy donors. Points from the study as a whole: Association of approximately 18,000 TCR beta sequences with HLA alleles was found at 0.05 false discovery rate in a later analysis.

The germline V gene has CDR1 MDHEN and CDR2 SYDVKM. The CDR3 runs to 15 residues. J gave up 3 bases and V 3 bases, and 5 bases lay outside the gene matches. With regard to this clone: Its antigen is not known.

The PCR ran on 60 Vbeta and 13 Jbeta primers. The data were produced by immunoSEQ multiplex PCR, yet TCRdb's version contains in-frame clones alone and is incomplete. The sample lists about 43,000 clones, roughly half occurring once. This receptor was identified in a man aged 55 to 70 in good health and CMV-seronegative. The sample comprised PBMCs. The chain joins TRBV28 to TRBJ2-7; TRBD1 matches 10 bases. CDR3 nucleotides: TGTGCCAGCAGTTTCTTAGGGACAGGGGACTACGAGCAGTACTTC. This sequence encodes CASSFLGTGDYEQYF. The entire variable domain, with the rest obtained from reference TRBV28 and TRBJ2-7, is as follows: DVKVTQSSRYLVKRTGEKVFLECVQDMDHENMFWYRQDPGLGLRLIYFSYDVKMKEKGDIPEGYSVSREKKERFSLILESASTNQTSMYLCASSFLGTGDYEQYFGPGTRLTVT.